One sample yielded the 22 T cell receptor beta chains listed below, sequenced in a study of identical twins. Via MiXCR, TCRdb re-called the 5' RACE reads, giving one row per CDR3 protein. In the table there are some 600,000 distinct CDR3 sequences, roughly 7.2% of which are singletons. The data were also submitted as part of a second study, on yellow fever vaccine responses in identical twins.

The sequenced sample was PBMCs. These receptors all come from a woman aged 18 to 35 in good health.

This clonotype was seen ten or more times. The rearrangement links TRBV3-1 to TRBJ1-2; tentative D call: TRBD1 (5 bases). V was clipped by 0 bases and J by 3 bases, with 11 bases between them. In germline, CDR1 is LGHDT, CDR2 YNNKEL (reference sequence). The CDR3 extends over 15 amino acids. CDR3 in amino acids: CASSQDLAGHYGYTF. The CDR3 bases are TGTGCCAGCAGCCAAGATTTGGCAGGGCACTATGGCTACACCTTC.

This clonotype showed up just a few times. The CDR3 region is CASRQTGHYGYTF. The CDR3 DNA reads TGTGCCAGCAGACAGACAGGGCACTATGGCTACACCTTC. The V and J genes are TRBV2 and TRBJ1-2; TRBD1 agrees at 7 bases. The CDR3 contains 13 residues. With V trimmed by 6 bases and J by 3 bases, 4 bases remained unmatched. The germline gives CDR1 SNHLY, CDR2 FYNNEI.

This clonotype has at least ten counts. The rearrangement joins TRBV5-1 to TRBJ2-1; D unresolved. Between the trimmed V and J ends, which lost 1 base and 4 bases, there was a span of 9 bases. In germline, CDR1 is SGHRS, CDR2 YFSETQ. The CDR3 is 14 residues long. Written as DNA, the CDR3 is TGCGCCAGCAGCTTGCGTCCCGAGTACAATGAGCAGTTCTTC. Translating it yields CASSLRPEYNEQFF.

This clonotype has more than one count but fewer than ten. The V and J genes are TRBV5-1 and TRBJ2-3; maybe TRBD1 (5 bases). Between the trimmed V and J ends, which lost 4 bases and 4 bases, there was a span of 16 bases. Germline V gene lookup returns CDR1 SGHRS and CDR2 YFSETQ. The CDR3 totals 15 residues. In nucleotides, the CDR3 is TGCGCCAGCAGCCCTGGCCCTAGGGGTTCAGATACGCAGTATTTT. Its translation is CASSPGPRGSDTQYF.

Many counts were recorded for this clonotype. The rearrangement joins TRBV14 to TRBJ2-7; no clear D gene. The CDR3 runs 13 residues. Trimming removed 3 bases at V and 4 bases at J, with 10 bases between. Germline-derived CDR1 and CDR2 are SGHDN and FVKESK. Here the CDR3 DNA reads TGTGCCAGCAGCCAGATGGGGTATTACGAGCAGTACTTC. Translation: CASSQMGYYEQYF.

This clonotype was counted at least ten times. CDR3 bases: TGCAGTGCCCCAGGGGGCGCATATTTGAACACTGAAGCTTTCTTT. Translating gives CSAPGGAYLNTEAFF. J is TRBJ1-1 and V is TRBV20-1; 8 bases fit TRBD1. This CDR3 has 15 amino acids. Germline values: CDR1 DFQATT, CDR2 SNEGSKA (reference sequence). Losses at the gene ends were 6 bases for V and 0 bases for J; bases not matched to a gene: 9.

The rearrangement uses TRBV5-1 and TRBJ2-1, with 9 positions matching TRBD2. Germline-derived CDR1 and CDR2 are SGHRS and YFSETQ. This CDR3 comprises 15 residues. Trimming cost V 0 bases and J 6 bases; bases outside gene matches: 4. CDR3 sequence reads: CASSLVSGSGNEQFF. CDR3 sequence (DNA): TGCGCCAGCAGCTTGGTTAGCGGGAGCGGCAATGAGCAGTTCTTC. Filled out from reference TRBV5-1 and TRBJ2-1, the complete variable domain reads KAGVTQTPRYLIKTRGQQVTLSCSPISGHRSVSWYQQTPGQGLQFLFEYFSETQRNKGNFPGRFSGRQFSNSRSEMNVSTLELGDSALYLCASSLVSGSGNEQFFGPGTRLTVL.

This clonotype was seen a few times. The chain uses TRBV27 and TRBJ2-3; 8 nucleotides agree with TRBD2. The CDR3 has 15 amino acids. The germline V gene encodes CDR1 MNHEY and CDR2 SMNVEV (reference sequence). Unmatched junction bases numbered 4, after V lost 2 bases and J lost 3 bases. Here the CDR3 reads CASSLSGSNTDTQYF. In DNA, the CDR3 is TGTGCCAGCAGTTTAAGCGGGAGTAATACAGATACGCAGTATTTT.

This clonotype was observed many times. The chain recombines TRBV12-3 or TRBV12-4 with TRBJ1-5, with a weak D call TRBD1 (6 bases). The CDR3 is 14 amino acids. V was trimmed by 6 bases and J by 5 bases, leaving 14 bases between them. CDR3 in amino acids: CASSLGGGHQPQHF. DNA for the CDR3: TGTGCCAGCAGCCTTGGGGGGGGGCATCAGCCCCAGCATTTT.

This clonotype was observed a handful of times. The rearrangement uses TRBV29-1 and TRBJ2-1; 7 nucleotides agree with TRBD1. CDR1 and CDR2 from the germline V gene are SQVTM and ANQGSEA. The CDR3 spans 13 residues. V trimming: 7 bases; J trimming: 4 bases; junction bases outside the gene matches: 7. The CDR3 spells CSADRGQYNEQFF. The CDR3 DNA is TGCAGCGCGGATAGGGGACAGTACAATGAGCAGTTCTTC.

This clonotype was detected many times. This sequence joins TRBV5-1 and TRBJ1-4; no definite D call. The germline CDR1 and CDR2 sequences are SGHRS and YFSETQ. This CDR3 has 14 residues. V shed 5 bases and J shed 7 bases, with 15 bases lying between them. The CDR3 loop is CASSQEGPSEKLFF. In DNA form, the CDR3 reads TGCGCCAGCAGTCAAGAAGGACCTAGTGAAAAACTGTTTTTT.

This clonotype was picked up a small number of times. The chain joins TRBV2 to TRBJ2-7; D gene unclear. Trimming left V 3 bases short and J 7 bases short, with 4 bases between. Germline V gene sequence: CDR1 SNHLY, CDR2 FYNNEI. This CDR3 contains 10 residues. The CDR3 loop is CASSDVEQYF. As DNA, the CDR3 is TGTGCCAGCAGTGATGTAGAGCAGTACTTC.

This clonotype was detected a few times. This rearrangement joins TRBV7-9 to TRBJ2-7, with D tentatively TRBD2 (6 bases). Germline loops: CDR1 SEHNR, CDR2 FQNEAQ (reference sequence). There are 17 residues in the CDR3. V shed 1 base and J shed 1 base, with 17 bases lying between them. Here the CDR3 DNA reads TGTGCCAGCAGCTTAGGGGTCTTTTCGGGGGAATCCTACGAGCAGTACGTC. This encodes CASSLGVFSGESYEQYV.

This clonotype was seen more than once but under ten times. The chain couples TRBV20-1 to TRBJ1-3; 7 bases map to TRBD1. V was pared by 5 bases and J by 0 bases, with 7 bases of the junction left unmatched. From germline, CDR1 is DFQATT and CDR2 SNEGSKA (reference sequence). This CDR3 is built from 15 residues. CDR3 nucleotide sequence: TGCAGTGCTCAGCCGGGACAGCTCTCTGGAAACACCATATATTTT. Protein sequence: CSAQPGQLSGNTIYF.

The chain employs TRBV14 and TRBJ1-2; a weak D match, TRBD1 (5 bases). This CDR3 region has 14 residues. Germline V gene data show CDR1 as SGHDN and CDR2 as FVKESK. Trimming removed 1 base from V and 5 bases from J, with 11 bases in between. The CDR3 nucleotides are TGTGCCAGCAGCCAAGCCGCCAGGGATTATGGCTACACCTTC. This gives the protein CASSQAARDYGYTF.

This clonotype came up many times. V gene TRBV20-1 combines with J gene TRBJ1-4, with 10 bases matching TRBD1. Germline V gene data show CDR1 as DFQATT and CDR2 as SNEGSKA (reference sequence). The V segment lost 1 base and the J segment 5 bases; nucleotides outside the gene matches: 1. The CDR3 totals 14 residues. CDR3 nucleotides: TGCAGTGCTAGAGCGGGACAGGGGAATGAAAAACTGTTTTTT. Encoded protein: CSARAGQGNEKLFF.

This clonotype was counted a few times. The chain joins TRBV19 to TRBJ1-2; 7 bases are shared with TRBD1. The germline CDR1 and CDR2 sequences are LNHDA and SQIVND (reference sequence). This CDR3 region has 15 residues. V lost 6 bases and J lost 1; bases outside the gene matches: 8. The CDR3 protein is CASRYDGTVNYGYTF. The CDR3 region has the DNA TGTGCCAGTAGATATGACGGGACAGTTAACTATGGCTACACCTTC. Combining the CDR3 with reference TRBV19 and TRBJ1-2 gives the whole variable domain DGGITQSPKYLFRKEGQNVTLSCEQNLNHDAMYWYRQDPGQGLRLIYYSQIVNDFQKGDIAEGYSVSREKKESFPLTVTSAQKNPTAFYLCASRYDGTVNYGYTFGSGTRLTVV.

This clonotype was observed at least ten times. The CDR3 spells CASGGLAGVSSYEQYF. The CDR3, as DNA: TGCGCCAGCGGAGGACTAGCGGGAGTCTCCTCCTACGAGCAGTACTTC. The chain has TRBV5-1 and TRBJ2-7; 13 nucleotides match TRBD2. Germline V gene lookup returns CDR1 SGHRS and CDR2 YFSETQ. The CDR3 runs 16 residues. The V and J ends lost 7 bases and 0 bases, in that order; junction bases with no gene match: 7.

This chain joins TRBV4-1 and TRBJ1-4; TRBD1 is a possible D gene (5 bases). The CDR3 consists of 14 residues. The germline gives CDR1 MGHRA, CDR2 YSYEKL. V was trimmed by 3 bases and J by 5 bases, leaving 10 bases between them. Here the CDR3 DNA reads TGCGCCAGCAGCCAGACAGCTATAAATGAAAAACTGTTTTTT. It yields the protein CASSQTAINEKLFF.

This clonotype turned up a few times. V gene TRBV3-1 combines with J gene TRBJ2-7, with 10 bases aligning to TRBD2. Trimming removed 1 base from V and 6 bases from J; junction bases left unmatched: 6. The CDR3 has 15 residues. Germline CDR1 is LGHDT and CDR2 is YNNKEL (reference sequence). CDR3 sequence: CASSQVSSGRSEQYF. The DNA of the CDR3 is TGTGCCAGCAGCCAAGTCTCTAGCGGGAGATCCGAGCAGTACTTC.

This clonotype was counted ten times or more. The rearrangement joins TRBV3-1 to TRBJ2-1; D may be TRBD1 or TRBD2 (5 bases each). Germline values: CDR1 LGHDT, CDR2 YNNKEL (reference sequence). With 3 bases removed from V and 4 bases from J, the gap between germline ends came to 10 bases. CDR3 length: 14 amino acids. CDR3 in amino acids: CASSQGPSYNEQFF. The CDR3, as DNA: TGTGCCAGCAGCCAGGGACCTAGTTACAATGAGCAGTTCTTC.

This clonotype was observed at least ten times. J is TRBJ1-5 and V is TRBV28, with D possibly matching TRBD1 (6 bases). This CDR3 spans 18 amino acids. Germline V gene lookup returns CDR1 MDHEN and CDR2 SYDVKM. The V and J ends lost 0 bases and 4 bases respectively, with 19 bases between them. DNA for the CDR3: TGTGCCAGCAGTTTATGGTACAGGGTGAAAATATTAAATCAGCCCCAGCATTTT. This sequence encodes CASSLWYRVKILNQPQHF.